Listed below are T cell receptor beta chains from one sample, sequenced in a study of PD-1 blockade in classical Hodgkin lymphoma. The data were produced by immunoSEQ multiplex PCR, yet TCRdb's version contains in-frame clones alone and is incomplete. The sample lists about 30,000 clones; around 90% were seen once. Sequencing was performed on CD4+ T cells from blood. These receptors were taken from a human donor with classical Hodgkin lymphoma. The CDR3 runs from the conserved cysteine through the conserved F or W. Each record gives: CDR3 protein, CDR3 DNA, D gene, J gene, clone size, CDR3 length, V gene. A D gene is named only where the DNA matches it firmly. The listing skips clone size in some rows; elsewhere it reads once, few, many or a size class.

CASSSPRGAATSTDTQYF	TGTGCCAGCAGTTCCCCCCGGGGGGCCGCGACTAGCACAGATACGCAGTATTTT	-	TRBJ2-3	-	18	TRBV28
CASSNALGQPQHF	TGTGCCAGCAGTAACGCTTTGGGTCAGCCCCAGCATTTT	-	TRBJ1-5	few	13	TRBV5-6
CASSLEENTEAFF	TGTGCCAGCAGCTTAGAGGAGAACACTGAAGCTTTCTTT	-	TRBJ1-1	-	13	TRBV11-3
CASSLIGPGSDTQYF	TGTGCCAGCAGCTTAATAGGTCCTGGGTCAGATACGCAGTATTTT	-	TRBJ2-3	-	15	TRBV11-3
CASTFRTEAFF	TGTGCCAGTACTTTTAGGACTGAAGCTTTCTTT	-	TRBJ1-1	-	11	TRBV19
CASSLEGGGTEQYF	TGTGCCAGCAGCTTGGAGGGGGGCGGAACCGAGCAGTACTTC	-	TRBJ2-7	-	14	TRBV5-4
CASSSRRGLTDTQYF	TGTGCCAGCAGCTCCCGCAGGGGGCTGACAGATACGCAGTATTTT	TRBD1	TRBJ2-3	-	15	TRBV7-3
CSVEWLAGYNEQFF	TGCAGCGTTGAGTGGCTAGCGGGGTACAATGAGCAGTTCTTC	TRBD2	TRBJ2-1	-	14	TRBV29-1
CASRVGTGGRADAFF	TGTGCCAGCAGGGTCGGGACAGGGGGCCGAGCCGACGCTTTCTTT	TRBD1	TRBJ1-1	once	15	TRBV6-1
CASSSLGLFPLSTEAFF	TGTGCCAGCAGCTCCCTGGGGTTGTTCCCCTTGAGCACTGAAGCTTTCTTT	-	TRBJ1-1	-	17	TRBV11-2
CASSSGQAQETQYF	TGTGCCAGCAGCTCCGGACAGGCCCAAGAGACCCAGTACTTC	TRBD1	TRBJ2-5	-	14	TRBV5-4
CASSLIKGPGTFF	TGTGCCAGCAGTTTAATTAAGGGACCTGGTACTTTCTTT	-	TRBJ1-1	-	13	TRBV28
CASPALPGELFF	TGTGCCAGCCCCGCACTCCCCGGGGAGCTGTTTTTT	-	TRBJ2-2	-	12	TRBV11-2
CASSVGQGPYEQYF	TGTGCCAGCAGCGTAGGACAGGGTCCCTACGAGCAGTACTTC	TRBD1	TRBJ2-7	-	14	TRBV9
CASSLVPSGANVLTF	TGTGCCAGCAGCTTAGTTCCGTCTGGGGCCAACGTCCTGACTTTC	-	TRBJ2-6	-	15	TRBV7-9
CASSQGQGGTSGPNNEQFF	TGCGCCAGCAGCCAAGGACAGGGGGGGACTAGCGGGCCGAACAATGAGCAGTTCTTC	TRBD2	TRBJ2-1	-	19	TRBV5-1
CASRGTSGFRGEQFF	TGTGCCAGCAGAGGGACTAGCGGGTTCCGGGGTGAGCAGTTCTTC	TRBD2	TRBJ2-1	-	15	TRBV27
CASSWGRTNQPQHF	TGTGCCAGCAGCTGGGGACGGACGAATCAGCCCCAGCATTTT	-	TRBJ1-5	once	14	TRBV5-5
CASSLRQGAGTGELFF	TGCGCCAGCAGCTTGCGTCAGGGGGCCGGGACCGGGGAGCTGTTTTTT	TRBD1	TRBJ2-2	-	16	TRBV5-1
CASSSGGGDYGYTF	TGTGCCAGCAGCTCGGGAGGGGGCGACTATGGCTACACCTTC	TRBD1	TRBJ1-2	-	14	TRBV7-3
CASMGSGSYNEQFF	TGTGCCAGCATGGGTAGCGGGAGTTACAATGAGCAGTTCTTC	TRBD2	TRBJ2-1	-	14	TRBV28
CASSRYNYGYTF	TGTGCCAGCAGCCGGTACAACTATGGCTACACCTTC	-	TRBJ1-2	once	12	TRBV11-3
CASSVDGTGANVLTF	TGCGCCAGCAGCGTCGACGGGACCGGGGCCAACGTCCTGACTTTC	-	TRBJ2-6	-	15	TRBV5-1
CASSVGLAEETQYF	TGTGCCAGCAGCGTAGGACTAGCGGAAGAGACCCAGTACTTC	TRBD2	TRBJ2-5	-	14	TRBV9
CASAWDPRGRLGGQPQHF	TGCGCCAGCGCTTGGGACCCGAGGGGACGGCTCGGAGGCCAGCCCCAGCATTTT	-	TRBJ1-5	-	18	TRBV4-1
CASSLAPGQGGYNEQFF	TGTGCCAGCAGTTTAGCGCCGGGACAGGGGGGATACAATGAGCAGTTCTTC	TRBD1	TRBJ2-1	-	17	TRBV27
CASSPRQGRATEAFF	TGTGCCAGCAGCCCCCGACAGGGAAGGGCCACTGAAGCTTTCTTT	TRBD1	TRBJ1-1	-	15	TRBV9
CASYYSFEEQFF	TGCGCCAGCTATTACTCCTTCGAGGAGCAGTTCTTC	-	TRBJ2-1	-	12	TRBV5-1
CASSSEQGDYGYTF	TGTGCCAGCAGTTCAGAACAGGGGGACTATGGCTACACCTTC	TRBD1	TRBJ1-2	-	14	TRBV28
CASSWVNTEAFF	TGTGCCAGCAGCTGGGTGAACACTGAAGCTTTCTTT	-	TRBJ1-1	few	12	TRBV5-4
CSPGGAFF	TGCAGCCCTGGAGGAGCTTTCTTT	-	TRBJ1-1	few	8	TRBV29-1
CASSIPGRRTNYGYTF	TGTGCCAGCAGTATACCGGGACGCAGGACGAACTATGGCTACACCTTC	-	TRBJ1-2	once	16	TRBV28
CASSLGAGASREQYF	TGTGCCAGCAGCTTAGGAGCGGGGGCGTCACGCGAGCAGTACTTC	TRBD2	TRBJ2-7	-	15	TRBV7-2
CASSLVLGTGVVDEQFF	TGTGCCAGCAGCTTAGTATTGGGGACAGGGGTGGTCGATGAGCAGTTCTTC	TRBD1	TRBJ2-1	-	17	TRBV7-2
CASSWGSTYNEQFF	TGTGCCAGCAGCTGGGGTAGTACCTACAATGAGCAGTTCTTC	-	TRBJ2-1	-	14	TRBV11-3
CASSQGGGPGPRNNEQFF	TGCGCCAGCAGCCAAGGAGGGGGACCGGGACCTAGAAACAATGAGCAGTTCTTC	-	TRBJ2-1	-	18	TRBV4-1
CASSQRVGGNEQFF	TGTGCCAGCAGCCAGCGGGTGGGAGGCAATGAGCAGTTCTTC	-	TRBJ2-1	once	14	TRBV7-2
CASSRGHTGDGYTF	TGTGCCAGCAGCCGGGGACACACAGGGGATGGCTACACCTTC	TRBD1	TRBJ1-2	-	14	TRBV7-8
CASSLGQGLYEQYF	TGTGCCAGCAGCTTGGGACAGGGATTATACGAGCAGTACTTC	TRBD1	TRBJ2-7	once	14	TRBV5-8
CASSASGRGNTEAFF	TGTGCCAGCAGTGCCTCGGGGCGGGGAAACACTGAAGCTTTCTTT	-	TRBJ1-1	-	15	TRBV6-1
CASSSETSSYNEQFF	TGTGCCAGCAGCAGTGAGACTAGTTCCTACAATGAGCAGTTCTTC	-	TRBJ2-1	-	15	TRBV11-3
CASSLSGYGYTF	TGTGCCAGCAGTTTATCGGGGTACGGCTACACCTTC	-	TRBJ1-2	-	12	TRBV27
CATSRDPDRALANYGYTF	TGTGCCACCAGCAGAGATCCGGACAGGGCCTTAGCTAACTATGGCTACACCTTC	TRBD1	TRBJ1-2	-	18	TRBV15
CASSGTSGTYNEQFF	TGTGCCAGCAGCGGCACTAGCGGGACATACAATGAGCAGTTCTTC	TRBD2	TRBJ2-1	-	15	TRBV9
CASTPTAGSYNEQFF	TGCGCCAGCACTCCGACGGCCGGCTCCTACAATGAGCAGTTCTTC	-	TRBJ2-1	-	15	TRBV5-1
CASTVAGAYNEQFF	TGCGCCAGCACCGTAGCGGGAGCATACAATGAGCAGTTCTTC	TRBD2	TRBJ2-1	once	14	TRBV5-1
CASSQDTLPAGGRLDTQYF	TGTGCCAGCAGCCAAGACACCCTCCCCGCGGGAGGGCGGTTAGATACGCAGTATTTT	TRBD2	TRBJ2-3	once	19	TRBV14
CASSLRGQRINSNQPQHF	TGTGCCAGCAGCTTAAGGGGACAGAGAATCAATAGCAATCAGCCCCAGCATTTT	TRBD1	TRBJ1-5	-	18	TRBV7-8
CSTYLRARGGGRNEQFF	TGCAGCACCTACCTCCGGGCTAGAGGCGGGGGGCGCAATGAGCAGTTCTTC	TRBD2	TRBJ2-1	-	17	TRBV29-1
CASSPNSHNEQFF	TGTGCCAGCAGTCCGAACAGCCACAATGAGCAGTTCTTC	-	TRBJ2-1	-	13	TRBV2
CASSLEGRSTDTQYF	TGCGCCAGCAGCCTAGAAGGTAGGAGCACAGATACGCAGTATTTT	-	TRBJ2-3	once	15	TRBV4-1
CASSLGQGQEAFF	TGTGCCAGCAGCTTGGGCCAGGGGCAGGAAGCTTTCTTT	-	TRBJ1-1	few	13	TRBV7-9
CASSLQVSGANVLTF	TGTGCCAGCAGTTTACAGGTCTCTGGGGCCAACGTCCTGACTTTC	-	TRBJ2-6	-	15	TRBV28
CASSPGLAGATVQETQYF	TGTGCCAGTAGTCCGGGACTAGCGGGAGCGACGGTCCAAGAGACCCAGTACTTC	TRBD2	TRBJ2-5	-	18	TRBV19
CSVGLGDEAFF	TGCAGCGTCGGACTTGGGGATGAAGCTTTCTTT	-	TRBJ1-1	few	11	TRBV29-1